This T cell receptor beta chain was profiled in a study of blood T cell repertoires in COVID-19. Study-level background: PBMCs, B-cell-depleted T cells, or T cells provided the cDNA or gDNA that made up the material.

Original handling: Using reference gene primer amplification, nucleated cell counts were estimated. Profiled with immunoSEQ multiplex PCR; TCRdb holds only in-frame clones, not every one. D and trimming were read from the DNA, whereas the V and J calls and clone size are those reported in that table. The sample contains 110,000 or so clones, around 85% of which appear only once. The V gene end was trimmed by 3 bases and the J gene end by 0 bases; junction bases not matched to a gene: 3. CDR1 SGHTA and CDR2 FQGTGA come from the germline V gene. The CDR3 contains 16 residues. The Seattle site enrolled patients during active infection and followed them longitudinally.

The source material was peripheral blood. This receptor was obtained from a woman aged 60-75 years with COVID-19, enrolled during active disease. The chain recombines TRBV7-3 with TRBJ2-3, with TRBD2 identical over 10 bases. CDR3 sequence: CASSFSSGGSTDTQYF. CDR3 DNA: TGTGCCAGCAGCTTTAGTAGCGGGGGGAGCACAGATACGCAGTATTTT.